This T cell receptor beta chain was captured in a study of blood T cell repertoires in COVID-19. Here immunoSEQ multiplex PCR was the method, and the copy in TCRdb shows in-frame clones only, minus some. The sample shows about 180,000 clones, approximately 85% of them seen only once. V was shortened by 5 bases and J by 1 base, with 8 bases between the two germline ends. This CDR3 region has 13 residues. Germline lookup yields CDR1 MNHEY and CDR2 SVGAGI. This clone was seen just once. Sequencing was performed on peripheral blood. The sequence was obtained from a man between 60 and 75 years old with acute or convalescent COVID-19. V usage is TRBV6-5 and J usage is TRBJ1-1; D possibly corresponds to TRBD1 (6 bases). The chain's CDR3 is CASSRTANTEAFF. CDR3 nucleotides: TGTGCCAGCAGTAGGACAGCGAACACTGAAGCTTTCTTT.